Listed below are T cell receptor beta chains from one sample, sequenced in a study of metastatic and nonmetastatic thyroid tumors. TCRdb reprocessed the PCR reads via MiXCR. The profile shows tens of thousands of clones, about 12% of them singletons. Sequencing used blood. The receptors here all came from a male donor with papillary thyroid cancer or a benign thyroid nodule (not recorded which). Some clones in this sample may be carry-over from other donors' samples. The CDR3 runs from the conserved cysteine through the conserved F or W. The D gene is left open where the match is weak. Where a row states a size, it is once, few, many or the class of an expanded clone; other rows omit it.

d_call,v_call,j_call,clone_size,cdr3_nt,cdr3_aa
NA,TRBV5-6,TRBJ2-7,many,TGTGCCAGCAGCACTCAACAGGTGGGGGAGTACTTC,CASSTQQVGEYF
TRBD1,TRBV4-1,TRBJ1-1,many,TGCGCCAGCAGCCACTCCAGGGGGACTGAAGCTTTCTTT,CASSHSRGTEAFF
TRBD1,TRBV12-5,TRBJ2-1,medium-sized,TGTGCTAGTGGTTTGGCAACCGGGACAGGGAACAATGAGCAGTTCTTC,CASGLATGTGNNEQFF
NA,TRBV19,TRBJ2-6,medium-sized,TGTGCCAGTTCGCATCTCTCTGGGGCCAACGTCCTGACTTTC,CASSHLSGANVLTF
NA,TRBV27,TRBJ2-2,few,TGTGCCGGCAGTCTAGCCCGTTCCGGCGGGGAGCTGTTTTTT,CAGSLARSGGELFF
TRBD1,TRBV2,TRBJ1-1,NA,TGTGCCAGCAGTGGAGACAGGGCCGGGGCTTTCTTT,CASSGDRAGAFF
NA,TRBV20-1,TRBJ2-3,many,TGCAGTGCCCCCAACTCACGAAGACCTAGCACAGATACGCAGTATTTT,CSAPNSRRPSTDTQYF
NA,TRBV20-1,TRBJ2-7,NA,TGCAGTGCTAGACCCCCGGGTTTCGAGCAGTACTTC,CSARPPGFEQYF
NA,TRBV28,TRBJ2-3,NA,TGTGCCAGCGGCCGCTTTAGTGCAGATACGCAGTATTTT,CASGRFSADTQYF
NA,TRBV6-2/TRBV6-3,TRBJ1-5,few,TGTGCCAGCAGCTCGGGAGGGCTAGGGAATCAGCCCCAGCATTTT,CASSSGGLGNQPQHF
NA,TRBV12-3/TRBV12-4,TRBJ1-5,many,TGTGCCAGCAGTTTAATCAACCCGTCAGGCAATCAGCCCCGGCATTTT,CASSLINPSGNQPRHF
NA,TRBV3-1,TRBJ2-7,many,TGTGCCAGCAGCCAAAGAGGAGCGAGCTACGAGCAGTACTTC,CASSQRGASYEQYF
NA,TRBV5-1,TRBJ2-2,once,TGCGCCAGCAGCTTGGCAGGGGTCTTCACCGGGGAGCTGTTTTTT,CASSLAGVFTGELFF
TRBD2,TRBV4-1,TRBJ2-7,many,TGCGCCAGCAGCCCCCAGTGGGTGGGGGGGAACGAGCAGTACTTC,CASSPQWVGGNEQYF
TRBD1,TRBV10-3,TRBJ2-6,many,TGTGCCATCAGTGATTTAAACCGGCAGGGGGCTGGGGCCAACGTCCTGACTTTC,CAISDLNRQGAGANVLTF
NA,TRBV24-1,TRBJ2-1,medium-sized,TGTGCCACCAGTGATTTCTCCTACAATGAGCAGTTCTTC,CATSDFSYNEQFF
NA,TRBV7-9,TRBJ2-1,many,TGTGCCAGTGGGAGGCGTGAGCAGTTCTTC,CASGRREQFF
TRBD2,TRBV7-2,TRBJ2-1,many,TGTGCCAGCAGCTCGACCCCGGGACTAGGGGTTTACAATGAGCAGTTCTTC,CASSSTPGLGVYNEQFF
NA,TRBV29-1,TRBJ1-1,many,TGCAGCGCTGACACGAACACTGAAGCTTTCTTT,CSADTNTEAFF
TRBD1,TRBV19,TRBJ1-2,many,TGTGCCAGTAGTACAACCTCGGGGACAGGGACGGGCTACACCTTC,CASSTTSGTGTGYTF
TRBD1,TRBV3-1,TRBJ1-6,many,TGTGCCAGCAGCCAAGGGATTTCTCAGGGGGCGAGGTCACCCCTCCACTTT,CASSQGISQGARSPLHF
NA,TRBV7-8,TRBJ1-1,NA,TGTGCCAGCAGCATTTTGGACGGAGCCTTTGAAGCTTTCTTT,CASSILDGAFEAFF
NA,TRBV6-1,TRBJ1-1,few,TGTGCCAGCAGTGAAGTCAGGAGTTACACTGAAGCTTTCTTT,CASSEVRSYTEAFF
NA,TRBV7-6,TRBJ2-3,many,TGTGCCAGCAGCTTTGCATATAAGGGGCGCACAGATACGCAGTATTTT,CASSFAYKGRTDTQYF
TRBD1,TRBV5-1,TRBJ1-2,NA,TGCGCCAGCAGCGACAAACAGGGGGACTATGGCTACACCTTC,CASSDKQGDYGYTF
TRBD2,TRBV27,TRBJ2-7,medium-sized,TGTGCCAGCAGTTTCAGACTAGCACGGGGTTCCGAGCAGTACTTC,CASSFRLARGSEQYF
TRBD2,TRBV2,TRBJ2-1,many,TGTGCCAGCAGTGCCCTCGGGAGGGCCTCGGAGAATGAGCAGTTCTTC,CASSALGRASENEQFF
TRBD2,TRBV7-9,TRBJ2-2,NA,TGTGCCAGCAGCCGAGGGACTATCAACACCGGGGAGCTGTTTTTT,CASSRGTINTGELFF
TRBD1,TRBV15,TRBJ2-7,medium-sized,TGTGCCACCAGCCCAGACAGGGGGCGGTACGAGCAGTACTTC,CATSPDRGRYEQYF
NA,TRBV12-3/TRBV12-4,TRBJ2-7,many,TGTGCCAGCAGTTTATTGAGCATTATATCCTACGAGCAGTACTTC,CASSLLSIISYEQYF
TRBD2,TRBV6-2/TRBV6-3,TRBJ2-3,NA,TGTGCCAGCAGTTACCCCCTAGCGGGAATCGCAGATACGCAGTATTTT,CASSYPLAGIADTQYF
NA,TRBV15,TRBJ2-7,medium-sized,TGTGCCACCAGCAGAGGGACGGTGACCTACGAGCAGTACTTC,CATSRGTVTYEQYF
NA,TRBV6-1,TRBJ1-2,few,TGTGCCAGCAGCCCGGGCCTTCGGGATGGCTACACCTTC,CASSPGLRDGYTF
NA,TRBV25-1,TRBJ2-7,NA,TGTGCCAGCAGTGACCAAGTTAGCGAACGTACCTACGAGCAGTACTTC,CASSDQVSERTYEQYF
NA,TRBV5-6,TRBJ1-3,many,TGTGCCAGCAGCTTGGTACAGGGTTTAGGTGGAAACACCATATATTTT,CASSLVQGLGGNTIYF
TRBD2,TRBV7-2,TRBJ2-2,NA,TGTGCCAGCACCTTCGGCGGGGGCACCGGGGAGCTGTTTTTT,CASTFGGGTGELFF
NA,TRBV24-1,TRBJ1-2,many,TGTGCCACCAGTGATCCGTCTCTGGGACCTATTGGCTACACCTTC,CATSDPSLGPIGYTF
TRBD2,TRBV19,TRBJ2-2,NA,TGTGCCAGTGTCCGGGAGGCAGGGAACACCGGGGAGCTGTTTTTT,CASVREAGNTGELFF
NA,TRBV15,TRBJ1-5,many,TGTGCCACCAGCAGGGGGACGGGCTCGGGGCAGCCCCAGCATTTT,CATSRGTGSGQPQHF
TRBD2,TRBV18,TRBJ2-1,many,TGTGCCAGCTCAAAGCTGCGGGAGGACAATGAGCAGTTCTTC,CASSKLREDNEQFF
TRBD2,TRBV10-3,TRBJ2-1,medium-sized,TGTGCCATCAGTGCGGGACTAGCGGACAATGAGCAGTTCTTC,CAISAGLADNEQFF
TRBD2,TRBV7-2,TRBJ2-5,NA,TGTGCCAGCAGCTTTATGGGACTAGCGGAAGAGACCCAGTACTTC,CASSFMGLAEETQYF
TRBD1,TRBV12-5,TRBJ2-1,medium-sized,TGTGCTAGTGGTTTGGCTACCGGGACAGGAAACAATGAGCAGTTCTTC,CASGLATGTGNNEQFF
NA,TRBV6-1,TRBJ1-1,many,TGTGCCAGCAGCTCGAGCCCCGACAGAAACACTGAAGCTTTCTTT,CASSSSPDRNTEAFF
TRBD2,TRBV27,TRBJ2-1,medium-sized,TGTGCCAGCAAGCGGGAGCCACCTACATACAATGAGCAGTTCTTC,CASKREPPTYNEQFF
TRBD1,TRBV28,TRBJ2-1,many,TGTGCCAGCAGTTTTCGACAGGGGGGTGAGCAGTTCTTC,CASSFRQGGEQFF
TRBD1,TRBV12-3/TRBV12-4,TRBJ1-2,NA,TGTGCCAGCAGCCAGGGACAGAAGGCTGGCTACACCTTC,CASSQGQKAGYTF
TRBD1,TRBV6-1,TRBJ2-3,many,TGTGCCAGCACCCACCGGGACAGGGAGGCAGATACGCAGTATTTT,CASTHRDREADTQYF
NA,TRBV27,TRBJ2-1,medium-sized,TGTGCCAGCAGTTTATTAGGCGGGACCTCCTACAATGAGCAGTTCTTC,CASSLLGGTSYNEQFF